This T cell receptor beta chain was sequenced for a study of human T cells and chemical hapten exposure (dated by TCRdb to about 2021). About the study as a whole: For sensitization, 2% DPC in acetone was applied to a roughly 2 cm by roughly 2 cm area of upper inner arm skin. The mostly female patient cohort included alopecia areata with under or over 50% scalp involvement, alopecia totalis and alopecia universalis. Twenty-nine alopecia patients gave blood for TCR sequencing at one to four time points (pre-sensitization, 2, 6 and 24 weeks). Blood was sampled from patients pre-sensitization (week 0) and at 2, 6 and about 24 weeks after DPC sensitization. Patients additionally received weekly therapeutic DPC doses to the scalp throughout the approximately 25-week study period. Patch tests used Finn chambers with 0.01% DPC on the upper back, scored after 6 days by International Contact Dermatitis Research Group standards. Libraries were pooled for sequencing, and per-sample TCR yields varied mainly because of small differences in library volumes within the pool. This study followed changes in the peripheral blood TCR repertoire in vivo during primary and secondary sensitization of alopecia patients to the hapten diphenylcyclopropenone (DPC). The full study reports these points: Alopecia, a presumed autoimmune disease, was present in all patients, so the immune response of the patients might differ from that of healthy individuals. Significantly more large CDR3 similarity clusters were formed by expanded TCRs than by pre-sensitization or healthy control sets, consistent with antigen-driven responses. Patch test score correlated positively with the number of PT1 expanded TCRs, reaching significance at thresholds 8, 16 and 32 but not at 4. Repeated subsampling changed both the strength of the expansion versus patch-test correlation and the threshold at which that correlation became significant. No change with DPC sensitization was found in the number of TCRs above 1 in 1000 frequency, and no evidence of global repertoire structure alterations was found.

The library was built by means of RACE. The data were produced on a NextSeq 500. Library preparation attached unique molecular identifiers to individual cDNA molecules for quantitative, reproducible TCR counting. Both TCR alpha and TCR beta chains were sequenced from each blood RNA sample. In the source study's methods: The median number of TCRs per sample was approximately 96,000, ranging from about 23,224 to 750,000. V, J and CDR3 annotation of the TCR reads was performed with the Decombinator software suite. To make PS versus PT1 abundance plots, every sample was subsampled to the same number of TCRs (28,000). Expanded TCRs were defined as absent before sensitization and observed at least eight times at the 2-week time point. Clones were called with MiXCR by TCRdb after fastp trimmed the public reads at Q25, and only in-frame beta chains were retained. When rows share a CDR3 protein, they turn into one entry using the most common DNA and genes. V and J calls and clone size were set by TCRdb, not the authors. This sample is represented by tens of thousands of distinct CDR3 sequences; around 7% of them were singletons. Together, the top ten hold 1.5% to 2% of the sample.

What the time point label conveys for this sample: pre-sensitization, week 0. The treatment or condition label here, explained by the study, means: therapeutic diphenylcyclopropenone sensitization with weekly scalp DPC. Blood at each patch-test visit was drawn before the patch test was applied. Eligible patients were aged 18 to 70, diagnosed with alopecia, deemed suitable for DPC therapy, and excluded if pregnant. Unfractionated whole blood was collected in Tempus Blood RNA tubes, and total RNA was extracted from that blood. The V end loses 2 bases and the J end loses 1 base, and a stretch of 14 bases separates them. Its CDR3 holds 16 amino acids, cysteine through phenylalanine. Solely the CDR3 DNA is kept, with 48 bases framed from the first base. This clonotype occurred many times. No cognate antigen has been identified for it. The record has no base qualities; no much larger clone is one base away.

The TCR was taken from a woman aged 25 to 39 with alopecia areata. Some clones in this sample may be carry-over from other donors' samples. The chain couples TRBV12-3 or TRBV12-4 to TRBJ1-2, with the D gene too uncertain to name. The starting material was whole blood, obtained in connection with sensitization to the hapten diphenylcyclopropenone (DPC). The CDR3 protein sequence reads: CASSLRGNAHNYGYTF. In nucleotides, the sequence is TGTGCCAGCAGTTTACGGGGTAATGCCCATAACTATGGCTACACCTTC.